This TCR beta chain was identified in a study of radiation and T cells in renal cell carcinoma. Time point denoted: baseline pretreatment blood. The treatment denotes: 15 Gy SBRT to primary tumor, nephrectomy 4 weeks later. Blood was sampled at baseline, 2 weeks and 4 weeks after SBRT. The tumor was a clear cell renal cell carcinoma. The V end was cut by 7 bases, the J end by 2 bases, with 14 bases between. Germline values: CDR1 MNHNY, CDR2 SVGAGI (reference sequence). The CDR3 loop spans 14 amino acids. The repertoire was sequenced with immunoSEQ multiplex PCR; TCRdb's copy has only in-frame clones and lacks some. This table has about 140,000 clones, over 80% appearing once.

This chain connects TRBV6-6 to TRBJ2-5; weak D call: TRBD2 (7 bases). The receptor was isolated from a woman in her 50s with renal cell carcinoma. The source was blood, collected from a patient whose treatment included radiotherapy and nephrectomy. CDR3 amino acids: CASTRSGTQETQYF. In nucleotides, the CDR3 is TGTGCCAGCACCAGAAGCGGGACACAAGAGACCCAGTACTTC.